The next 26 T cell receptor beta chains were all read from a single sample in a study of cytomegalovirus exposure and HLA in healthy donors. PCR employed 60 Vbeta and 13 Jbeta primers. Generated by immunoSEQ multiplex PCR, the TCRdb table keeps only in-frame clones and is missing some. The repertoire holds 150,000 to 200,000 clones, over 75% seen once, with approximately 0.47% in the top ten. Specimen: PBMCs. The source of these receptors is a woman between 50 and 59 years old in good health and CMV-seronegative.

V usage is TRBV7-3 and J usage is TRBJ1-2; 7 nucleotides agree with TRBD1. CDR1 and CDR2 (germline): SGHTA, FQGTGA. V gave up 3 bases and J gave up 6 bases; unmatched junction bases: 4. The CDR3 is 13 residues long. DNA of the CDR3: TGTGCCAGCAGCTTGACAGGGACAAATGGCTACACCTTC. Translated: CASSLTGTNGYTF.

This chain connects TRBV28 to TRBJ1-5; D gene ambiguous. Trimming removed 9 bases at V and 7 bases at J, with 13 bases between. Germline assignment: CDR1 MDHEN and CDR2 SYDVKM. The CDR3 extends over 12 amino acids. The CDR3 here is CASRLEGQPQHF. Written as DNA, the CDR3 is TGTGCCAGTCGGCTCGAGGGACAGCCCCAGCATTTT.

The chain employs TRBV5-1 and TRBJ2-6; TRBD1 aligns across 11 bases. The CDR3 is 17 residues long. Trimming removed 4 bases from V and 1 base from J; junction bases left unmatched: 4. CDR1 and CDR2 (germline): SGHRS, YFSETQ. In DNA form, the CDR3 reads TGCGCCAGCAGCGGGGGACAGGGGGGGTCTGGGGCCAACGTCCTGACTTTC. Protein product: CASSGGQGGSGANVLTF.

The chain recombines TRBV6-4 with TRBJ1-5; D gene unclear. Germline V gene data show CDR1 as MRHNA and CDR2 as SNTAGT. The germline V and J ends were trimmed by 5 bases and 4 bases, with 9 bases remaining between them. The CDR3 extends over 13 amino acids. CDR3 nucleotides: TGTGCCAGCAGTCCTACCCTAAATCAGCCCCAGCATTTT. It specifies CASSPTLNQPQHF.

This rearrangement joins TRBV5-1 to TRBJ1-5; 12 bases are a match to TRBD1. The CDR3 contains 18 residues. The germline V gene encodes CDR1 SGHRS and CDR2 YFSETQ. V lost 4 bases to trimming and J lost 0 bases; unmatched junction nucleotides: 8. The DNA of the CDR3 is TGCGCCAGCAGCCCGGGGACAGGGGGCGCTTATAGCAATCAGCCCCAGCATTTT. This sequence encodes CASSPGTGGAYSNQPQHF.

The chain has TRBV19 and TRBJ2-1; D remains ambiguous. The CDR3 has 16 residues. The V and J ends lost 6 bases and 0 bases respectively, with 15 bases between them. From germline, CDR1 is LNHDA and CDR2 SQIVND (reference sequence). CDR3 in DNA: TGTGCCAGTAGGAGTACCCCGCGAAGCTCCTACAATGAGCAGTTCTTC. Its translation: CASRSTPRSSYNEQFF. Full variable domain (outside the CDR3, taken from reference TRBV19 and TRBJ2-1): DGGITQSPKYLFRKEGQNVTLSCEQNLNHDAMYWYRQDPGQGLRLIYYSQIVNDFQKGDIAEGYSVSREKKESFPLTVTSAQKNPTAFYLCASRSTPRSSYNEQFFGPGTRLTVL.

J is TRBJ2-3 and V is TRBV11-2; D is possibly TRBD2 (6 bases). Deletions cut 4 bases from V and 7 bases from J, with 18 bases between. CDR1 and CDR2 (germline): SGHAT, FQNNGV. The CDR3 has 15 amino acids. This chain's CDR3 is CASSSPAEGGNTQYF. The CDR3 region has the DNA TGTGCCAGCAGCTCCCCTGCGGAGGGCGGAAATACGCAGTATTTT.

The chain couples TRBV6-1 to TRBJ1-4; D possibly corresponds to TRBD1 (5 bases). V shed 6 bases and J shed 5 bases, with 16 bases lying between them. This CDR3 has 15 amino acids. Germline lookup yields CDR1 MNHNS and CDR2 SASEGT. The CDR3 sequence is CASRRVAGSNEKLFF. DNA for the CDR3: TGTGCCAGCAGAAGAGTGGCAGGGTCGAATGAAAAACTGTTTTTT.

V usage is TRBV11-2 and J usage is TRBJ1-2; D is unclear. Deletions cut 1 base from V and 0 bases from J, with 9 bases between. Germline V CDR1 and CDR2: SGHAT, FQNNGV. This CDR3 is 15 amino acids long. DNA for the CDR3: TGTGCCAGCAGCTTAGCAGGAGGGACTAACTATGGCTACACCTTC. Residues: CASSLAGGTNYGYTF.

In this sample, this clone turned up a few times. CDR3: CASSRSAADNEQFF. The DNA of the CDR3 is TGTGCCAGCAGCCGAAGTGCAGCGGACAATGAGCAGTTCTTC. V usage is TRBV7-3 and J usage is TRBJ2-1; maybe TRBD2 (5 bases). The V gene lost 5 bases and the J gene lost 5 bases, with 13 bases spanning the gap. This CDR3 has 14 residues. Per the germline V gene, CDR1 is SGHTA and CDR2 is FQGTGA.

The chain recombines TRBV19 with TRBJ2-1; 12 bases are shared with TRBD2. With 5 bases clipped from V and 7 bases from J, the junction kept 9 bases outside the gene matches. Germline lookup yields CDR1 LNHDA and CDR2 SQIVND (reference sequence). The CDR3 loop spans 16 amino acids. CDR3 nucleotide sequence: TGTGCCAGTAGTTCGCGAGGACTAGCGGGGTTTAATGAGCAGTTCTTC. Its protein is CASSSRGLAGFNEQFF.

This clone was seen only a few times. The V call is TRBV5-4, the J call TRBJ2-4; weak D call: TRBD1 (6 bases). CDR3 size: 16 residues. V was clipped by 0 bases and J by 0 bases, with 10 bases between them. Germline CDR1 is SGHNT and CDR2 is YYREEE (reference sequence). CDR3 region: CASSLGGLLAKNIQYF. The CDR3 coding sequence is TGTGCCAGCAGCTTGGGGGGGCTTCTAGCCAAAAACATTCAGTACTTC.

This sequence joins TRBV9 and TRBJ2-7; maybe TRBD1 (5 bases). Germline CDR1 SGDLS, CDR2 YYNGEE. CDR3 length: 15 amino acids. Trimming left V 4 bases short and J 7 bases short, with 21 bases between. CDR3 residues: CASSPELREVGEQYF. The CDR3 bases are TGTGCCAGCAGCCCCGAGCTCAGGGAAGTTGGGGAGCAGTACTTC.

The chain has TRBV27 and TRBJ2-1, with TRBD2 matching over 7 bases. Trimming took 7 bases from V and 7 from J; bases not matched to a gene: 7. Germline V CDR1 and CDR2: MNHEY, SMNVEV (reference sequence). This CDR3 is built from 13 residues. The CDR3 sequence: CASIGGGGNEQFF. The CDR3 bases are TGTGCCAGCATTGGGGGGGGAGGGAATGAGCAGTTCTTC.

The rearrangement joins TRBV10-1 to TRBJ2-7; the match to TRBD2 covers 10 bases. Germline-derived CDR1 and CDR2 are WNHNN and SYGVQD (reference sequence). The V and J ends lost 6 bases and 5 bases, in that order; junction bases with no gene match: 10. CDR3 length: 15 amino acids. CDR3 in amino acids: CASSEGAGGLHEQYF. The CDR3 DNA reads TGCGCCAGCAGCGAAGGAGCGGGAGGGCTTCACGAGCAGTACTTC.

The chain carries TRBV4-1 and TRBJ2-5, with 7 bases that match TRBD1. Germline values: CDR1 MGHRA, CDR2 YSYEKL. Trimming at V came to 1 base and at J to 5 bases, leaving 4 bases not matched to a gene. The CDR3 has 14 amino acids. The CDR3 DNA is TGCGCCAGCAGCCAAGCGACAGGGCCGGAGACCCAGTACTTC. Protein sequence: CASSQATGPETQYF.

This clone was seen a single time. This chain uses TRBV28 with TRBJ2-1, with TRBD1 matching over 7 bases. Germline V gene sequence: CDR1 MDHEN, CDR2 SYDVKM. V trimming: 2 bases; J trimming: 3 bases; junction bases outside the gene matches: 1. The CDR3 is made up of 14 amino acids. For the CDR3, the DNA is TGTGCCAGCAGTTTAGGACAGGACTACAATGAGCAGTTCTTC. Amino acid sequence: CASSLGQDYNEQFF.

The chain has TRBV28 and TRBJ1-2; TRBD1 agrees at 9 bases. V lost 11 bases, J lost 6 bases, and 10 bases stayed unmatched. CDR1 and CDR2 from the germline V gene are MDHEN and SYDVKM. The CDR3 is 13 amino acids. The CDR3 loop reads CAGYRGRGDGYTF. In DNA, the CDR3 is TGTGCCGGGTACAGGGGGCGCGGGGATGGCTACACCTTC.

The chain recombines TRBV18 with TRBJ1-3; tentatively, D is TRBD1 (5 bases). V was clipped by 4 bases and J by 4 bases, with 20 bases between them. From germline, CDR1 is KGHSH and CDR2 LQKENI. The CDR3 totals 17 residues. This chain's CDR3 is CASSQNTPGISGNTIYF. CDR3 in DNA: TGTGCCAGCTCACAAAACACTCCAGGGATTTCCGGAAACACCATATATTTT.

The chain joins TRBV4-1 to TRBJ1-2; the D gene is possibly TRBD1 (6 bases). Trimming removed 1 base at V and 5 bases at J, with 11 bases between. CDR1 MGHRA and CDR2 YSYEKL come from the germline V gene. The CDR3 covers 14 residues. The CDR3 coding sequence is TGCGCCAGCAGCCAAGGCAGGGGCCGTTATGGCTACACCTTC. Protein sequence: CASSQGRGRYGYTF.

This chain joins TRBV11-3 and TRBJ1-2; D perhaps matches TRBD1 (6 bases). From germline, CDR1 is SGHNT and CDR2 YENEEA. V was cut by 5 bases and J by 1 base, with 11 bases left in between. The CDR3 totals 14 residues. The CDR3 coding sequence is TGTGCCAGCAGCACGCAGGGGCATAACTATGGCTACACCTTC. Translating gives CASSTQGHNYGYTF.

This chain connects TRBV15 to TRBJ2-3; 12 bases match TRBD2. The CDR3 has 20 amino acids. J gave up 1 base and V 0 bases, and 11 bases lay outside the gene matches. Per the germline V gene, CDR1 is LNHNV and CDR2 is YYDKDF (reference sequence). In DNA form, the CDR3 reads TGTGCCACCAGCAGAGATATTCGGCTAGCGGGGGGGCTGGGCACAGATACGCAGTATTTT. Translating gives CATSRDIRLAGGLGTDTQYF.

DNA for the CDR3: TGTGCCAGTAGCCTCAGCGGAGATAGCAGTAATGAGCAGTTCTTC. Residues: CASSLSGDSSNEQFF. The chain carries TRBV19 and TRBJ2-1, with a weak D call TRBD2 (5 bases). The germline V and J ends were trimmed by 6 bases and 7 bases, with 19 bases remaining between them. Looked up from germline, CDR1 is LNHDA and CDR2 is SQIVND (reference sequence). This CDR3 is 15 amino acids long.

The rearrangement uses TRBV9 and TRBJ2-5; 8 positions agree with TRBD2. Unmatched junction bases numbered 2, after V lost 2 bases and J lost 2 bases. The V gene's germline CDR1 is SGDLS and CDR2 YYNGEE. The CDR3 is 14 amino acids. CDR3 bases: TGTGCCAGCAGCGTCGGGAGGGGACAAGAGACCCAGTACTTC. Translating gives CASSVGRGQETQYF.

The J gene is TRBJ2-5, the V gene TRBV9; 9 bases map to TRBD1. CDR3 length: 14 amino acids. J gave up 4 bases and V 0 bases, and 1 base lay outside the gene matches. CDR1 and CDR2 from the germline V gene are SGDLS and YYNGEE. The CDR3 region is CASSVAQGAETQYF. As DNA, the CDR3 is TGTGCCAGCAGCGTAGCACAGGGGGCAGAGACCCAGTACTTC.

This clone was counted once. The gene calls are TRBV2 and TRBJ2-5, with D unresolved. There are 12 residues in the CDR3. CDR1 SNHLY and CDR2 FYNNEI come from the germline V gene. V lost 6 bases and J 5 bases, leaving 10 bases between the germline ends. CDR3 nucleotide sequence: TGTGCCAGCAGCCCCGGTTGGGAGACCCAGTACTTC. Its protein is CASSPGWETQYF.